The source of this T cell receptor (beta chain) is a study of blood T cell repertoires in COVID-19. There are 20 residues in the CDR3. Trimming removed 0 bases from V and 2 bases from J; junction bases left unmatched: 12. Per the germline V gene, CDR1 is LGHNA and CDR2 is YSLEER. Using immunoSEQ multiplex PCR, the repertoire was profiled, and TCRdb retains in-frame clones only, with some absent. The table includes fewer than 400,000 clones, over 85% detected once. The sequenced sample was PBMCs or T cells enriched from blood (not recorded which). The sequence was collected from a woman aged 25 to 39 who had recovered from COVID-19. The chain carries TRBV4-3 and TRBJ1-4, with 10 positions matching TRBD1. CDR3 protein: CASSQDGNPDRGQTNEKLFF. For the CDR3, the DNA is TGCGCCAGCAGCCAAGACGGAAATCCCGACAGGGGGCAGACTAATGAAAAACTGTTTTTT.